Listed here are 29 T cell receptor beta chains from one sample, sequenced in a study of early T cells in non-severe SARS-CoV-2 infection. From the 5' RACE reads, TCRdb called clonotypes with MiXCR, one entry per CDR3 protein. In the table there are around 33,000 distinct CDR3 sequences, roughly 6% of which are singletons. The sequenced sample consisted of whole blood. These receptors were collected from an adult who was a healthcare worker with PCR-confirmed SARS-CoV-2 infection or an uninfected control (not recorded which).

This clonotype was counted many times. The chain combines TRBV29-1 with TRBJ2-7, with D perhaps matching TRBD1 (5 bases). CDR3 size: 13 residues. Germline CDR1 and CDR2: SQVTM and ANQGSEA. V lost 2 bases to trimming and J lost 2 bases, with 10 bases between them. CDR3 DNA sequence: TGCAGCGTTGAACAGGGCGATCCCTACGAGCAGTACTTC. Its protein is CSVEQGDPYEQYF.

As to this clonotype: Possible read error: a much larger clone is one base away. The CDR3 DNA reads as TGTGCCAGCAGCTTAGTAGGGAGCACCACCTACGAGCAGTACTTC. Protein: CASSLVGSTTYEQYF. The J gene is TRBJ2-7, the V gene TRBV11-2; weak D call: TRBD2 (5 bases). The CDR3 extends over 15 amino acids. Trimming left V 1 base short and J 2 bases short, with 12 bases between. Germline loops: CDR1 SGHAT, CDR2 FQNNGV.

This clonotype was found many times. CDR3 loop: CSAFGPPGKLFF. The CDR3 region has the DNA TGCAGTGCTTTCGGTCCCCCGGGGAAACTGTTTTTT. The chain recombines TRBV20-1 with TRBJ1-4; D is undetermined. This CDR3 spans 12 amino acids. Germline CDR1 is DFQATT and CDR2 is SNEGSKA (reference sequence). V lost 5 bases and J lost 11, with 15 bases in between.

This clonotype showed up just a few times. The chain's CDR3 is CASSRLAGGQETQYF. The CDR3 DNA follows: TGCGCCAGCAGCCGCCTAGCGGGGGGGCAAGAGACCCAGTACTTC. The gene calls are TRBV4-3 and TRBJ2-5, with 12 bases fitting TRBD2. The CDR3 runs to 15 residues. Unmatched junction bases numbered 2, after V lost 4 bases and J lost 2 bases. Germline values: CDR1 LGHNA, CDR2 YSLEER.

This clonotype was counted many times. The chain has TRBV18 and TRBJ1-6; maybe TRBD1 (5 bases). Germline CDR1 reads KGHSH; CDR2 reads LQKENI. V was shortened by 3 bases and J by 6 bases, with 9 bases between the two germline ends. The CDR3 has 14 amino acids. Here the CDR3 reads CASSPERGNSPLHF. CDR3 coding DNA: TGTGCCAGCTCACCGGAAAGGGGTAATTCACCCCTCCACTTT.

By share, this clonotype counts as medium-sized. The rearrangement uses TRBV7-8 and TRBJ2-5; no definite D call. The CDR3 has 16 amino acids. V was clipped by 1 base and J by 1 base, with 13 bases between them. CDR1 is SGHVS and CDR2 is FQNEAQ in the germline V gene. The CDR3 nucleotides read TGTGCCAGCAGCTTAGATGCCTGGGGTGCCCAAGAGACCCAGTACTTC. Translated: CASSLDAWGAQETQYF.

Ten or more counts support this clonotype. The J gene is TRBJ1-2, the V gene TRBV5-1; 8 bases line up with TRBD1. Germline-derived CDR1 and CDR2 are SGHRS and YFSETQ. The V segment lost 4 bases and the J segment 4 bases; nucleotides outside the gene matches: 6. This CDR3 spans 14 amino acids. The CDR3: CASSLGQGIYGYTF. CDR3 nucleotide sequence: TGCGCCAGCAGCCTAGGACAGGGAATCTATGGCTACACCTTC. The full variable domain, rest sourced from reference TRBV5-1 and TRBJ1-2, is KAGVTQTPRYLIKTRGQQVTLSCSPISGHRSVSWYQQTPGQGLQFLFEYFSETQRNKGNFPGRFSGRQFSNSRSEMNVSTLELGDSALYLCASSLGQGIYGYTFGSGTRLTVV.

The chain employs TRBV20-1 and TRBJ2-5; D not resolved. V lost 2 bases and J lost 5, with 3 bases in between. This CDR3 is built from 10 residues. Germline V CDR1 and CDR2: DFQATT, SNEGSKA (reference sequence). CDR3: CSARRETQYF. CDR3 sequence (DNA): TGCAGTGCTAGAAGGGAGACCCAGTACTTC.

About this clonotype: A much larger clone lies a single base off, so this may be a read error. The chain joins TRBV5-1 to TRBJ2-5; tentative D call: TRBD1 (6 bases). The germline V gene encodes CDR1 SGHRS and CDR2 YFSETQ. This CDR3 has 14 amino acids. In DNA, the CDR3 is TGCGTCAGCAGCTTAGACAGGTTCCAAGAGACCCAGTACTTC. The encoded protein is CVSSLDRFQETQYF.

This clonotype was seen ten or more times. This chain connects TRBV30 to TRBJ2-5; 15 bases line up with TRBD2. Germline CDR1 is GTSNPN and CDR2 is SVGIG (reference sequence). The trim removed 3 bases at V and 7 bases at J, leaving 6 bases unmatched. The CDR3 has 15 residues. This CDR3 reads CAWSLGTSGGWTQYF. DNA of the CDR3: TGTGCCTGGAGCCTCGGGACTAGCGGGGGGTGGACCCAGTACTTC.

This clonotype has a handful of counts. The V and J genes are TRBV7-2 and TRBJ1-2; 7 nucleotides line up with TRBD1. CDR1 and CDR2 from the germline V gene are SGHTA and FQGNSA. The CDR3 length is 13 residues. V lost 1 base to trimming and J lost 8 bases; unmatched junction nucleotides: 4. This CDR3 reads CASSLGGGFGYTF. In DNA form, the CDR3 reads TGTGCCAGCAGCTTAGGAGGGGGCTTCGGCTACACCTTC.

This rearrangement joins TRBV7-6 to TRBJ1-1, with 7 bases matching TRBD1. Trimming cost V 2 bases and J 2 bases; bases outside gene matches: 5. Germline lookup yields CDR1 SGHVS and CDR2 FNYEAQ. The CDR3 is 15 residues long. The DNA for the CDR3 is TGTGCCAGCAGCTTAATAGGGACAGAAAACACTGAAGCTTTCTTT. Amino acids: CASSLIGTENTEAFF.

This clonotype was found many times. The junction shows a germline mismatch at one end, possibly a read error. CDR3 sequence (DNA): TGTGCCAGCTATGCTCCTCCAGGGTGGGTCTTC. Protein product: CASYAPPGWVF. The chain carries TRBV27 and TRBJ2-1; tentatively, D is TRBD1 (5 bases). CDR1 and CDR2 from the germline V gene are MNHEY and SMNVEV (reference sequence). The CDR3 is 11 amino acids.

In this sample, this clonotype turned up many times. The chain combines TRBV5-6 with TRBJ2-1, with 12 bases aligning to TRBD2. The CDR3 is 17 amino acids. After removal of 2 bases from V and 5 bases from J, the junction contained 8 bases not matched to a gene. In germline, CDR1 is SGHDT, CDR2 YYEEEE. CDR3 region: CASSFRLAGARDNEQFF. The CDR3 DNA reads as TGTGCCAGCAGCTTCAGACTAGCGGGGGCCCGAGACAATGAGCAGTTCTTC.

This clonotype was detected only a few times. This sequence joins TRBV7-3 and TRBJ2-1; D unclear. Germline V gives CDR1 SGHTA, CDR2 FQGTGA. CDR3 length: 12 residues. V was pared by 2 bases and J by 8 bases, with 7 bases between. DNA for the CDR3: TGTGCCAGCAGCTTAGGGCACGATGAGCAGTTCTTC. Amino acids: CASSLGHDEQFF.

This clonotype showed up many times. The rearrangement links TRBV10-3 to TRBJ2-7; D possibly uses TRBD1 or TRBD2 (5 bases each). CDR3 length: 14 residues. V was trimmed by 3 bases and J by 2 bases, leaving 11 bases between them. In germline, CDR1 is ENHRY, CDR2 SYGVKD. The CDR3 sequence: CAISERDGAYEQYF. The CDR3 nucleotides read TGTGCCATCAGTGAACGGGACGGTGCCTACGAGCAGTACTTC.

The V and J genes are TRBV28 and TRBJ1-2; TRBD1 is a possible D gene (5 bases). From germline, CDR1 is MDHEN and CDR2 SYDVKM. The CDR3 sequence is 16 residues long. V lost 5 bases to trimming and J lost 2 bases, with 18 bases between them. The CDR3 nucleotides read TGTGCCAGCAGTCCGAGACTACGCAGGGACAACTATGGCTACACCTTC. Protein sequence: CASSPRLRRDNYGYTF.

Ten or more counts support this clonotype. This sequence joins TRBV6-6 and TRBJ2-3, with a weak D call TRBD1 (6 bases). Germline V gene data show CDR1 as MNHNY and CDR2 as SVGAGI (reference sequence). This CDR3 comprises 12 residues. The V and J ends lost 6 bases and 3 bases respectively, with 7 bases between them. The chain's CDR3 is CASRQGTDTQYF. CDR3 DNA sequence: TGTGCCAGCAGACAGGGAACAGATACGCAGTATTTT.

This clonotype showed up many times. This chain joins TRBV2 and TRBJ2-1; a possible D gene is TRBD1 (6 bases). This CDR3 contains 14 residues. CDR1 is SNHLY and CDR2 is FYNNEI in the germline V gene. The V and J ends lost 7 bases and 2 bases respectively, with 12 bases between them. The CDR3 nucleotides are TGTGCCAGCAAAATACAGGGAGCCTACAATGAGCAGTTCTTC. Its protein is CASKIQGAYNEQFF.

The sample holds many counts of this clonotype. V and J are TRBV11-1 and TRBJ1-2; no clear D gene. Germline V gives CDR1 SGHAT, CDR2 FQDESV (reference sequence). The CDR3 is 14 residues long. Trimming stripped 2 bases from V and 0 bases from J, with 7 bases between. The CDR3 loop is CASSLSASNYGYTF. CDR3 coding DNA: TGTGCCAGCAGCTTATCAGCCTCTAACTATGGCTACACCTTC.

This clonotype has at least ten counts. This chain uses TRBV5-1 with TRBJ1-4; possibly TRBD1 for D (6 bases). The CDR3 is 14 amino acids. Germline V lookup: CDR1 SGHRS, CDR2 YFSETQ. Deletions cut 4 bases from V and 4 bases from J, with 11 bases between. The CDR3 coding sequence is TGCGCCAGCAGCGTCGGGGGCCTTAATGAAAAACTGTTTTTT. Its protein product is CASSVGGLNEKLFF.

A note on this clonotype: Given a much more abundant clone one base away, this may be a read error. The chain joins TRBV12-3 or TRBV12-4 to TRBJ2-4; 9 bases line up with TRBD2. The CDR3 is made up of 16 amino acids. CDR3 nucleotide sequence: TGTGCCAGCAGTTTAGCCTCGGGACTAGCCAAAAACTTTCAGTACTTC. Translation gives CASSLASGLAKNFQYF.

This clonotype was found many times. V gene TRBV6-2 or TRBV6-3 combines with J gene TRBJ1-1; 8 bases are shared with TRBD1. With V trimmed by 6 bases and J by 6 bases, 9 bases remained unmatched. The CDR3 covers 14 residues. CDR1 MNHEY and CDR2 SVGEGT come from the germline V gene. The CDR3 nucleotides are TGTGCCAGCAGCCTACAGGGGGTGATAGCTGAAGCTTTCTTT. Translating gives CASSLQGVIAEAFF.

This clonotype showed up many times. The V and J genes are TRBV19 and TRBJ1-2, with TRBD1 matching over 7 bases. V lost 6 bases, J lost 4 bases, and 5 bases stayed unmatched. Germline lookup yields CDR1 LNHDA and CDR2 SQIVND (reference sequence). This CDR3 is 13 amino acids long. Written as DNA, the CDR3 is TGTGCCAGTAGCAAAGGGGGCAGCTATGGCTACACCTTC. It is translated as CASSKGGSYGYTF. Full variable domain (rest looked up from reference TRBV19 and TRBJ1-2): DGGITQSPKYLFRKEGQNVTLSCEQNLNHDAMYWYRQDPGQGLRLIYYSQIVNDFQKGDIAEGYSVSREKKESFPLTVTSAQKNPTAFYLCASSKGGSYGYTFGSGTRLTVV.

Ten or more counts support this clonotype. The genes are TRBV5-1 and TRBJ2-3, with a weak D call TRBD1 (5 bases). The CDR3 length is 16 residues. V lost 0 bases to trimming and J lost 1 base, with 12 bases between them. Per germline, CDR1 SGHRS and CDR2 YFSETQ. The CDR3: CASSLVGRVGTDTQYF. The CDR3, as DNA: TGCGCCAGCAGCTTGGTTGGCAGGGTTGGCACAGATACGCAGTATTTT.

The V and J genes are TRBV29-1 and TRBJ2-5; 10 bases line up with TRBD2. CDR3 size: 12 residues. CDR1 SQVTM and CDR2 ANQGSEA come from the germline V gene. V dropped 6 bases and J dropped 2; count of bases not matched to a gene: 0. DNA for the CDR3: TGCAGCGTGGGACTAGCGCAAGAGACCCAGTACTTC. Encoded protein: CSVGLAQETQYF. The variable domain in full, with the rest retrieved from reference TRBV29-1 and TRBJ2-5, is SAVISQKPSRDICQRGTSLTIQCQVDSQVTMMFWYRQQPGQSLTLIATANQGSEATYESGFVIDKFPISRPNLTFSTLTVSNMSPEDSSIYLCSVGLAQETQYFGPGTRLLVL.

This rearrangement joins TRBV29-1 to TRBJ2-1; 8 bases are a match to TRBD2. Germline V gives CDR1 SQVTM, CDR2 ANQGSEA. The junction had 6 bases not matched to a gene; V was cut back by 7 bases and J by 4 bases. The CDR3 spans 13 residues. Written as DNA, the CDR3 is TGCAGCGGAGCGGGGGCGGGTTACAATGAGCAGTTCTTC. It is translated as CSGAGAGYNEQFF.

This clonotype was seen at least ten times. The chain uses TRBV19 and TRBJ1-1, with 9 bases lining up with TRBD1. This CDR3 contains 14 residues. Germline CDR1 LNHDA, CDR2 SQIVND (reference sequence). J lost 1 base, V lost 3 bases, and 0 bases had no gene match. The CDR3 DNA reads TGTGCCAGTAGTATGACAGGGGGGAACACTGAAGCTTTCTTT. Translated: CASSMTGGNTEAFF. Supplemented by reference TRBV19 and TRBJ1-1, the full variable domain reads DGGITQSPKYLFRKEGQNVTLSCEQNLNHDAMYWYRQDPGQGLRLIYYSQIVNDFQKGDIAEGYSVSREKKESFPLTVTSAQKNPTAFYLCASSMTGGNTEAFFGQGTRLTVV.

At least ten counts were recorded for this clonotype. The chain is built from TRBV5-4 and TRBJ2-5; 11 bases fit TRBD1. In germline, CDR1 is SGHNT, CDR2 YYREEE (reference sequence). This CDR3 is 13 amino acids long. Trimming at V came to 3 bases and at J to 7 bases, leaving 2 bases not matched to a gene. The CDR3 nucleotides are TGTGCCAGCAGCTCGGGACAGGGGGTGACCCAGTACTTC. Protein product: CASSSGQGVTQYF.